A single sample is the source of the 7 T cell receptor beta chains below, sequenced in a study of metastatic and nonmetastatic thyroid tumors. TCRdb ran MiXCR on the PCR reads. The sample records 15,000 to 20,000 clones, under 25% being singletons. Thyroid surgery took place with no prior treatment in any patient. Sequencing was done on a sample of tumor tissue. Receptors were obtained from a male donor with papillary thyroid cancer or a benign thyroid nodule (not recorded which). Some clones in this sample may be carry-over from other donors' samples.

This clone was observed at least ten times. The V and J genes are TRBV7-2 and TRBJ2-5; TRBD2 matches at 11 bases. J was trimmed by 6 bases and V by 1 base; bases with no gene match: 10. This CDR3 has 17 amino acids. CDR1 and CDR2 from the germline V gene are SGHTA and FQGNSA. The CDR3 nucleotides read TGTGCCAGCAGCTTAGAGCGAGGCCTAGCGGGAGGCCAGACCCAGTACTTC. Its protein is CASSLERGLAGGQTQYF. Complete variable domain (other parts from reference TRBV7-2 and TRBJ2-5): GAGVSQSPSNKVTEKGKDVELRCDPISGHTALYWYRQSLGQGLEFLIYFQGNSAPDKSGLPSDRFSAERTGGSVSTLTIQRTQQEDSAVYLCASSLERGLAGGQTQYFGPGTRLLVL.

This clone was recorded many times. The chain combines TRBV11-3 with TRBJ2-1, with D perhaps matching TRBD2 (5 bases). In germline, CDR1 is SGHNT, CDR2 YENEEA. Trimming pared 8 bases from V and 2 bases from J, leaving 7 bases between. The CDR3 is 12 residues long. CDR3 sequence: CASGGTYNEQFF. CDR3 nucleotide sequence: TGTGCCAGCGGAGGCACCTACAATGAGCAGTTCTTC.

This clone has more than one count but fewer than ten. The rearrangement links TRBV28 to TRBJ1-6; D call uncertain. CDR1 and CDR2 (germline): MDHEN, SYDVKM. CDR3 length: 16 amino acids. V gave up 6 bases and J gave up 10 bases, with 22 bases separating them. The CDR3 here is CASSYADGVHSSPLHF. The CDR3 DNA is TGTGCCAGCAGCTATGCGGACGGGGTTCACAGCTCACCCCTCCACTTT. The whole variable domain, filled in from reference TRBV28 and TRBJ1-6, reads DVKVTQSSRYLVKRTGEKVFLECVQDMDHENMFWYRQDPGLGLRLIYFSYDVKMKEKGDIPEGYSVSREKKERFSLILESASTNQTSMYLCASSYADGVHSSPLHFGNGTRLTVT.

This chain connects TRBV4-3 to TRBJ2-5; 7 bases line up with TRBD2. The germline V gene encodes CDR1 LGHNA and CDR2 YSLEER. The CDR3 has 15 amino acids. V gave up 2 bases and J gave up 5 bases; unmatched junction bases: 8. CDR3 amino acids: CASSQSGTGGETQYF. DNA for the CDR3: TGCGCCAGCAGCCAAAGCGGTACGGGAGGCGAGACCCAGTACTTC.

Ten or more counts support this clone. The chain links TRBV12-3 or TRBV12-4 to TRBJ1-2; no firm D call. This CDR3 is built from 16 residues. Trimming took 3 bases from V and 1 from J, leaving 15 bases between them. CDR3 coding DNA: TGTGCCAGCAGTTTCGACGTGGACGGTGGTAACTATGGCTACACCTTC. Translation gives CASSFDVDGGNYGYTF.

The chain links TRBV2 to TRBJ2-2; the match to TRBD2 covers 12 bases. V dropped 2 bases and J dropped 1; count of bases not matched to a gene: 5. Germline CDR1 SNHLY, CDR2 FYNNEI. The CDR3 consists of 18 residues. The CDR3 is CASSEWLAGGRNTGELFF. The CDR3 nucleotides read TGTGCCAGCAGTGAATGGCTAGCGGGAGGGAGGAACACCGGGGAGCTGTTTTTT.

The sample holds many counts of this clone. The CDR3 region has the DNA TGTGCCAGCAGCACTAGCGGGAGGCATTACAATGAGCAGTTCTTC. Encoded protein: CASSTSGRHYNEQFF. The V and J genes are TRBV11-3 and TRBJ2-1; 12 bases are shared with TRBD2. Trimming removed 5 bases from V and 4 bases from J; junction bases left unmatched: 3. Germline V gene data show CDR1 as SGHNT and CDR2 as YENEEA. The CDR3 length is 15 residues. The full variable domain, its missing parts supplied by reference TRBV11-3 and TRBJ2-1, is EAGVVQSPRYKIIEKKQPVAFWCNPISGHNTLYWYLQNLGQGPELLIRYENEEAVDDSQLPKDRFSAERLKGVDSTLKIQPAELGDSAVYLCASSTSGRHYNEQFFGPGTRLTVL.